This TCR beta chain was identified in a study of cytomegalovirus exposure and HLA in healthy donors. The CDR3 runs 15 residues. The V segment lost 1 base and the J segment 2 bases; nucleotides outside the gene matches: 4. CDR1 is LNHDA and CDR2 is SQIVND in the germline V gene (reference sequence). This PCR relied on a set of 60 Vbeta primers and 13 Jbeta primers. TCRdb keeps only in-frame clones here, not all; method: immunoSEQ multiplex PCR. The profile shows around 63,000 clones, roughly 80% of them singletons. This clone has a handful of counts. Sequencing used PBMCs. The TCR comes from a woman aged 30 to 39 in good health and CMV-seronegative. The chain has TRBV19 and TRBJ1-2; the match to TRBD1 covers 7 bases. This CDR3 reads CASSIGGRGNYGYTF. The CDR3 region has the DNA TGTGCCAGTAGTATAGGGGGCAGGGGGAACTATGGCTACACCTTC.